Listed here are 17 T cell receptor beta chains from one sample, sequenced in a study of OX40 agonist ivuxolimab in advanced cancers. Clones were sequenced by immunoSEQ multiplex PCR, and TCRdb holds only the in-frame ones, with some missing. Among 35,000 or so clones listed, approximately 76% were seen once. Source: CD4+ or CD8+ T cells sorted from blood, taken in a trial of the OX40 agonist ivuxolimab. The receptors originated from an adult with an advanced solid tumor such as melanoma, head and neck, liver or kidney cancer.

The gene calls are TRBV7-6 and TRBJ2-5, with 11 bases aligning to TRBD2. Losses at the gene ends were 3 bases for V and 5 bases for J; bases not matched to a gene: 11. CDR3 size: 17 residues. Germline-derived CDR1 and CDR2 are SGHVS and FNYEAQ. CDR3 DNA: TGTGCCAGCAGCTTTGGGACTAGCGGACCCCCTTGGGAGACCCAGTACTTC. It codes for CASSFGTSGPPWETQYF.

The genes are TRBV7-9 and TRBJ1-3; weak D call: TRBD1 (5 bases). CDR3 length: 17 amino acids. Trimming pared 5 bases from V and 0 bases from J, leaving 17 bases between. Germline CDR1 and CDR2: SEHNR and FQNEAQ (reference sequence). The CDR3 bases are TGTGCCAGCAGCCTTCGGGACGTACCCTTCTCTGGAAACACCATATATTTT. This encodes CASSLRDVPFSGNTIYF.

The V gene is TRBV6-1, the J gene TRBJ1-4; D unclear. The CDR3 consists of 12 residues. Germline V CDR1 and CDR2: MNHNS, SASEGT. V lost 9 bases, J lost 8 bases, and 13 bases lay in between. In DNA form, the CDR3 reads TGTGCCAGTGGGAAATTGGAGGAAAAACTGTTTTTT. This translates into CASGKLEEKLFF.

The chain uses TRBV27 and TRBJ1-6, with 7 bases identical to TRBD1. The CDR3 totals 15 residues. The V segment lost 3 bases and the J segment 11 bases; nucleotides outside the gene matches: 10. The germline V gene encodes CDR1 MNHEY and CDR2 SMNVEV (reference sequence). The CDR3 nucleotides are TGTGCCAGCAGTTTTGTGAAACAGGGGAAAGCACCCCTCCACTTT. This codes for CASSFVKQGKAPLHF.

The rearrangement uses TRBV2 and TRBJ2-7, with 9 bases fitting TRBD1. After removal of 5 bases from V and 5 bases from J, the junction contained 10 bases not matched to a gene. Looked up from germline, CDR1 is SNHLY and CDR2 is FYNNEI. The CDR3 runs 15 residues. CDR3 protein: CASSLSGQGINEQYF. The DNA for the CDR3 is TGTGCCAGCAGTTTGTCGGGACAGGGAATCAACGAGCAGTACTTC.

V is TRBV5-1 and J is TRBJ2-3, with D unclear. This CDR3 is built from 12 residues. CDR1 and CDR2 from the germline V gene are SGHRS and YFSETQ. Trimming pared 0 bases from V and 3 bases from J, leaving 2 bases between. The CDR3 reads CASSLETDTQYF. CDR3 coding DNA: TGCGCCAGCAGCTTGGAGACAGATACGCAGTATTTT.

This CDR3 is CASSEQGFAPDTQYF. In nucleotides, the CDR3 is TGTGCCAGCAGTGAACAGGGCTTTGCGCCTGATACGCAGTATTTT. This chain joins TRBV6-1 and TRBJ2-3; D may be TRBD1 (5 bases). This CDR3 region has 15 residues. The germline CDR1 and CDR2 sequences are MNHNS and SASEGT. V gave up 2 bases and J gave up 6 bases, with 15 bases separating them.

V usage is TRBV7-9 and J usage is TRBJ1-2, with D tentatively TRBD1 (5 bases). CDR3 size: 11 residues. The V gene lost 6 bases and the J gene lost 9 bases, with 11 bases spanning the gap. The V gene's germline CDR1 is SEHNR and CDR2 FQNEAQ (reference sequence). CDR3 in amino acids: CASSVQASYTF. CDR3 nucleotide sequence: TGTGCCAGCAGTGTACAGGCAAGCTACACCTTC.

The CDR3 reads CASSGQGGSYNEQFF. The CDR3 DNA reads as TGTGCCAGTAGTGGACAGGGGGGCTCCTACAATGAGCAGTTCTTC. The V and J genes are TRBV19 and TRBJ2-1, with 10 positions matching TRBD1. Per germline, CDR1 LNHDA and CDR2 SQIVND (reference sequence). J was trimmed by 0 bases and V by 5 bases; bases with no gene match: 1. The CDR3 runs 15 residues.

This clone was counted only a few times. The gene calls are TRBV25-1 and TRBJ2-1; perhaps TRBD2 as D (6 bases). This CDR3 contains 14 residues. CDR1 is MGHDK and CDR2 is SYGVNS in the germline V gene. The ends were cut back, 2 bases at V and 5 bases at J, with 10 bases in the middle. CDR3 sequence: CASSEGGLHNEQFF. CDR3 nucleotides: TGTGCCAGCAGTGAAGGGGGACTGCACAATGAGCAGTTCTTC.

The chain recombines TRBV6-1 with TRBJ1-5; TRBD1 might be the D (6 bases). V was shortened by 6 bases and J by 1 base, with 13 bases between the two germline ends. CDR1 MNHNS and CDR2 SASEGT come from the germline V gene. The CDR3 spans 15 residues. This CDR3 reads CASSFNQGSNQPQHF. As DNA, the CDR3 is TGTGCCAGCAGCTTCAATCAGGGGAGCAATCAGCCCCAGCATTTT.

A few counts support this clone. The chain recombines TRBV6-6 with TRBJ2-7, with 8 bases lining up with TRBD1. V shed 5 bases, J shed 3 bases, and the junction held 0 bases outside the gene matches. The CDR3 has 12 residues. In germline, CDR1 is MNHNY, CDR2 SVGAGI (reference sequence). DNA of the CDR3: TGTGCCAGCAGTGGACAGGGCTACGAGCAGTACTTC. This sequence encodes CASSGQGYEQYF.

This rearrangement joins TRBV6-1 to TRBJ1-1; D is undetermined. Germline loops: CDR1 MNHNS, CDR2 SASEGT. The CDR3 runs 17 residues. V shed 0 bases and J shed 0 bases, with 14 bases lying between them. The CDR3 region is CASSEARRAGMNTEAFF. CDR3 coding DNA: TGTGCCAGCAGTGAAGCTAGGAGGGCGGGCATGAACACTGAAGCTTTCTTT.

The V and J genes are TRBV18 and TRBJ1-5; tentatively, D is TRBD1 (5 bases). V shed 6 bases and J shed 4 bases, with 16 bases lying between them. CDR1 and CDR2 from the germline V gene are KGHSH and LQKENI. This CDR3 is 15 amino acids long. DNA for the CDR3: TGTGCCAGCTCCCTTTCGGTGGGGCAAAATCAGCCCCAGCATTTT. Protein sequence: CASSLSVGQNQPQHF. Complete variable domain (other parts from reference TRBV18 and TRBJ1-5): NAGVMQNPRHLVRRRGQEARLRCSPMKGHSHVYWYRQLPEEGLKFMVYLQKENIIDESGMPKERFSAEFPKEGPSILRIQQVVRGDSAAYFCASSLSVGQNQPQHFGDGTRLSIL.

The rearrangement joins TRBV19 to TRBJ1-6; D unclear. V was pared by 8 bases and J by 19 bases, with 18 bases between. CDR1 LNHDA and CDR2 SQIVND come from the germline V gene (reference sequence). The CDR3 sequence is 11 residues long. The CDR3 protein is CASSYPRIRHF. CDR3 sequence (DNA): TGTGCCAGTTCCTACCCCCGGATCCGTCACTTT.

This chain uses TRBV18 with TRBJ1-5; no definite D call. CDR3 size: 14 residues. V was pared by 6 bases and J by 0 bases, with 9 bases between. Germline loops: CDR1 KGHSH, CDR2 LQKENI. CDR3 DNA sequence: TGTGCCAGCTCGGAGCAGCATAGCAATCAGCCCCAGCATTTT. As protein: CASSEQHSNQPQHF.

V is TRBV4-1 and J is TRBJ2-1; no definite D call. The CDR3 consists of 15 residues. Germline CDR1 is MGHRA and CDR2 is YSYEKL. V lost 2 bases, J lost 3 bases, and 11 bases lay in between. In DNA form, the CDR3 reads TGCGCCAGCAGCCAATCACAGACGATCTACAATGAGCAGTTCTTC. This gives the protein CASSQSQTIYNEQFF.